This TCR beta chain emerged from a study of T cell changes during pregnancy in multiple sclerosis. Germline CDR1 is SGDLS and CDR2 is YYNGEE. This CDR3 is built from 16 residues. V lost 2 bases and J lost 2, with 11 bases in between. Here immunoSEQ multiplex PCR was the method, and the copy in TCRdb shows in-frame clones only, minus some. This table holds approximately 89,000 clones, approximately 95% found once. The chain links TRBV9 to TRBJ2-6; D may be TRBD2 (6 bases). The TCR was taken from a female donor in good health, enrolled as a control in a pregnancy study. Sequenced here: peripheral blood, sampled after pregnancy. CDR3 coding DNA: TGTGCCAGCAGCGTTCGGGGAGGAACTGGGGCCAACGTCCTGACTTTC. Protein: CASSVRGGTGANVLTF.